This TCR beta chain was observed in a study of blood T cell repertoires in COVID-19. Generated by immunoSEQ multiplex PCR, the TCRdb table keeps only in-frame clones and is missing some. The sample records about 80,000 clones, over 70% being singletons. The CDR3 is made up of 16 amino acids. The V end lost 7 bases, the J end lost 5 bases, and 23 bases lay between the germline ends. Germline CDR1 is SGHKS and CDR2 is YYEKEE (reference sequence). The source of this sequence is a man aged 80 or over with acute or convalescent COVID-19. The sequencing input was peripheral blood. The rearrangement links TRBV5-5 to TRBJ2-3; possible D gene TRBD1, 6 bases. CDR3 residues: CASDFSPGVRVDTQYF. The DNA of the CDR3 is TGTGCCAGCGACTTCTCGCCAGGGGTGAGGGTAGATACGCAGTATTTT. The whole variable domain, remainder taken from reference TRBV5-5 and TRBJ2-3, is DAGVTQSPTHLIKTRGQQVTLRCSPISGHKSVSWYQQVLGQGPQFIFQYYEKEERGRGNFPDRFSARQFPNYSSELNVNALLLGDSALYLCASDFSPGVRVDTQYFGPGTRLTVL.